This T cell receptor beta chain was documented in a study of control samples from healthy donors and cancer patients. Profiling relied on immunoSEQ multiplex PCR, and the TCRdb table lists in-frame clones only, not all of them. The sample consists of about 110,000 clones, 82% of them appearing once. The length of the CDR3 is 15 residues. CDR1 is MNHEY and CDR2 is SVGEGT in the germline V gene. V was pared by 5 bases and J by 2 bases, with 8 bases of the junction left unmatched. This chain uses TRBV6-2 or TRBV6-3 with TRBJ1-1, with TRBD1 identical over 7 bases. The TCR comes from a man between 18 and 29 years old in good health. The sample comprised blood. This CDR3 reads CASSQTLGGNTEAFF. In DNA, the CDR3 is TGTGCCAGCAGTCAGACATTAGGGGGCAACACTGAAGCTTTCTTT.